The clone carrying this T cell receptor beta chain was detected a few times. The antigen is undetermined. No conserved phenylalanine or tryptophan ends this CDR3, so it is likely a read error. The CDR3 is 16 residues long. Looked up from germline, CDR1 is SGHAT and CDR2 is FQNNGV. V was cut by 1 base and J by 0 bases, with 12 bases left in between. The library came from three nested PCR rounds adapted from ARM-PCR protocols. TCRdb ran MiXCR on the multiplex PCR reads and lists one entry per CDR3 protein. The sample contains more than 55,000 distinct CDR3 sequences, more than 55% of which appear only once. This specimen belongs to a study of tumor and adjacent non-tumor tissue in lung cancer. Turning to the study itself: Stage I to III disease affected 10 men and 5 women aged 31 to 76. Samples averaged roughly 4.3 million productive TCRbeta reads each. Study-level points and caveats: Top 100 clones took a larger repertoire share in normal lung.

This sample's RNA came from whole unsorted tissue. This non-tumor lung sample came from over 3 cm beyond the tumor edge. Newly diagnosed lung cancer patients had thoracic surgery in China, August–November 2014, without prior chemotherapy. Material for sequencing was distant non-tumor lung tissue. This chain links TRBV11-2 with TRBJ2-5; TRBD1 or TRBD2 may be the D gene (6 bases each). This sequence was found in a man aged 70 or older with non-small cell lung cancer. The CDR3 protein is CASSLAWGADQETQYL. The CDR3, as DNA: TGTGCCAGCAGCTTAGCTTGGGGGGCGGACCAAGAGACCCAGTACCTC.